This is a list of T cell receptor beta chains from one sample in a study of blood T cell repertoires in COVID-19. Sequencing used immunoSEQ multiplex PCR; TCRdb keeps in-frame clones, though not all of them. This table has about 95,000 clones, roughly 90% appearing once. Sequencing used peripheral blood. All receptors come from a man aged 45 to 65 with COVID-19, enrolled during active disease. CDR3s include the opening cysteine and the closing phenylalanine or tryptophan. A D gene is named only where the DNA matches it firmly. A row's size may be missing; if present it is once, few, many or a size class.

>NA|TRBV5-1|14|TRBJ1-6|NA
CASSLDRVYSPLHF
TGCGCCAGCAGCTTGGACAGGGTTTATTCACCCCTCCACTTT
>NA|TRBV7-4|15|TRBJ1-5|TRBD1
CASSFRDRDCQPQHF
TGTGCCAGCAGCTTCCGGGACAGGGATTGCCAGCCCCAGCATTTT
>NA|TRBV29-1|12|TRBJ1-5|NA
CSAGQTSGPQHF
TGCAGCGCTGGACAGACCTCAGGGCCCCAGCATTTT
>NA|TRBV18|14|TRBJ1-5|TRBD1
CASSPMGQDQPQHF
TGTGCCAGCTCACCAATGGGACAGGATCAGCCCCAGCATTTT
>few|TRBV30|12|TRBJ2-7|NA
CAWSWSSYEQYF
TGTGCCTGGAGCTGGAGTTCCTACGAGCAGTACTTC
>NA|TRBV12-3/TRBV12-4|11|TRBJ1-2|NA
CASSTNYGYTF
TGTGCCAGCAGCACTAACTATGGCTACACCTTC
>NA|TRBV27|14|TRBJ1-2|TRBD1
CASSAQTGIYGYTF
TGTGCCAGCAGTGCCCAGACAGGGATCTATGGCTACACCTTC
>NA|TRBV5-1|20|TRBJ2-3|TRBD2
CASSPDPVGTSGEQTDTQYF
TGCGCCAGCAGCCCGGACCCGGTGGGGACTAGCGGGGAGCAGACAGATACGCAGTATTTT
>NA|TRBV28|15|TRBJ1-3|NA
CASSHYRVSGNTIYF
TGTGCCAGCAGTCACTACAGGGTTTCTGGAAACACCATATATTTT
>NA|TRBV28|16|TRBJ1-2|TRBD1
CASTRVGQGVHYGYTF
TGTGCCAGCACAAGGGTAGGACAGGGGGTGCACTATGGCTACACCTTC
>NA|TRBV9|19|TRBJ2-2|TRBD2
CASSVGGSGGLRGTGELFF
TGTGCCAGCAGCGTAGGAGGTAGCGGGGGCCTCCGGGGCACCGGGGAGCTGTTTTTT
>NA|TRBV2|14|TRBJ2-7|NA
CASSDRHLSYEQYF
TGTGCCAGCAGTGACAGGCACCTCTCCTACGAGCAGTACTTC
>NA|TRBV9|17|TRBJ1-3|NA
CASSLWTALRPGNTIYF
TGTGCCAGCAGCCTCTGGACAGCATTACGACCTGGAAACACCATATATTTT
>NA|TRBV2|16|TRBJ1-3|TRBD1
CASSSGGQGSGNTIYF
TGTGCCAGCAGCAGCGGGGGACAGGGCTCTGGAAACACCATATATTTT
>NA|TRBV30|12|TRBJ1-6|NA
CAGNRVDSPLHF
TGTGCGGGGAACAGGGTTGATTCACCCCTCCACTTT
>NA|TRBV5-6|15|TRBJ1-1|NA
CASSLIDRRGTEAFF
TGTGCCAGCAGCTTAATTGACAGGAGAGGAACTGAAGCTTTCTTT
>NA|TRBV7-8|17|TRBJ1-3|TRBD1
CASSLGNRGISGNTIYF
TGTGCCAGCAGCTTAGGGAACAGGGGAATCTCTGGAAACACCATATATTTT
>NA|TRBV3-1/TRBV3-2|13|TRBJ2-5|NA
CASSQLFGETQYF
TGTGCCAGCAGCCAACTTTTCGGGGAGACCCAGTACTTC
>few|TRBV2|14|TRBJ1-5|TRBD1
CASSWTGGNQPQHF
TGTGCCAGCAGTTGGACAGGGGGCAATCAGCCCCAGCATTTT
>NA|TRBV21-1|23|TRBJ1-1|NA
CASSNYGVPEGQGYRRLNTEAFF
TGTGCCAGCAGCAATTATGGTGTTCCGGAGGGTCAGGGCTACAGAAGGTTGAACACTGAAGCTTTCTTT
>NA|TRBV7-9|15|TRBJ2-2|NA
CASSQGRGRTGELFF
TGTGCCAGCAGTCAAGGGCGAGGGCGCACCGGGGAGCTGTTTTTT
>NA|TRBV3-1/TRBV3-2|14|TRBJ1-2|TRBD1
CASSQDRSAFGYTF
TGTGCCAGCAGCCAGGACAGGAGTGCTTTTGGCTACACCTTC
>NA|TRBV15|16|TRBJ1-3|NA
CATSRERQSSGNTIYF
TGTGCCACCAGCAGAGAGAGGCAGTCCTCTGGAAACACCATATATTTT
>NA|TRBV5-1|14|TRBJ2-1|NA
CASSPRTAYNEQFF
TGCGCCAGCAGCCCCCGGACAGCTTACAATGAGCAGTTCTTC
>NA|TRBV3-1/TRBV3-2|16|TRBJ2-3|TRBD2
CASSQGSGGDTDTQYF
TGTGCCAGCAGCCAAGGTAGCGGGGGGGACACAGATACGCAGTATTTT
>few|TRBV5-1|14|TRBJ2-1|NA
CASSLVEIYNEQFF
TGCGCCAGCAGCTTGGTTGAGATATACAATGAGCAGTTCTTC
>NA|TRBV28|16|TRBJ2-3|TRBD2
CASSSPSGPSTDTQYF
TGTGCCAGCAGTTCTCCTAGCGGTCCTAGCACAGATACGCAGTATTTT
>NA|TRBV24-1|15|TRBJ2-1|NA
CATSDQGTGYNEQFF
TGTGCCACCAGTGATCAGGGTACGGGTTACAATGAGCAGTTCTTC
>NA|TRBV4-1|15|TRBJ2-7|TRBD1
CASSQAGQASYEQYF
TGCGCCAGCAGCCAAGCTGGACAGGCTTCCTACGAGCAGTACTTC
>NA|TRBV5-8|17|TRBJ1-1|TRBD1
CASSSPGQGAWNTEAFF
TGTGCCAGCAGCTCCCCGGGACAGGGGGCTTGGAACACTGAAGCTTTCTTT
>NA|TRBV19|17|TRBJ1-3|NA
CASNPVGGPLSGNTIYF
TGTGCCAGTAACCCGGTGGGAGGCCCCCTCTCTGGAAACACCATATATTTT
>NA|TRBV19|13|TRBJ2-3|NA
CASSLTGPDTQYF
TGTGCCAGTAGTCTCACAGGGCCAGATACGCAGTATTTT
>once|TRBV4-1|19|TRBJ1-5|TRBD1
CASSQGGGQGRSSNQPQHF
TGCGCCAGCAGCCAAGGGGGGGGACAGGGGAGGAGCAGCAATCAGCCCCAGCATTTT
>NA|TRBV18|17|TRBJ1-5|NA
CASSPTSGVGLVQPQHF
TGTGCCAGCTCACCCACGTCCGGGGTAGGGCTAGTTCAGCCCCAGCATTTT
>NA|TRBV10-3|13|TRBJ2-1|NA
CAISPGHYNEQFF
TGTGCCATCAGTCCGGGACATTACAATGAGCAGTTCTTC
>NA|TRBV5-1|13|TRBJ1-3|NA
CASSLDGGNTIYF
TGCGCCAGCAGCTTGGACGGTGGAAACACCATATATTTT
>NA|TRBV15|15|TRBJ1-6|TRBD1
CATSRAQGGNSPLHF
TGTGCCACCAGCAGAGCCCAGGGGGGCAATTCACCCCTCCACTTT
>NA|TRBV18|16|TRBJ1-1|NA
CASSPLLGHANTEAFF
TGTGCCAGCTCACCACTTTTGGGACACGCGAACACTGAAGCTTTCTTT
>NA|TRBV12-3/TRBV12-4|13|TRBJ2-1|TRBD1
CASSPGQGSRQFF
TGTGCCAGCAGCCCAGGACAGGGGAGTCGACAGTTCTTC
>NA|TRBV5-1|16|TRBJ1-2|NA
CASGGDSGSPNYGYTF
TGCGCCAGCGGAGGGGACTCAGGATCCCCTAACTATGGCTACACCTTC
>NA|TRBV21-1|14|TRBJ2-7|NA
CASSDRRTFYEQYF
TGTGCCAGCAGCGACCGTCGGACATTTTACGAGCAGTACTTC
>NA|TRBV11-1|15|TRBJ1-6|TRBD1
CASSFGQGDNSPLHF
TGTGCCAGCAGCTTCGGACAGGGAGATAATTCACCCCTCCACTTT
>NA|TRBV2|16|TRBJ1-2|NA
CASSALETVTNYGYTF
TGTGCCAGCAGTGCCCTAGAGACAGTTACTAACTATGGCTACACCTTC
>NA|TRBV19|14|TRBJ2-2|NA
CASRISSFTGELFF
TGTGCCAGTAGGATTAGCAGTTTCACCGGGGAGCTGTTTTTT
>once|TRBV11-2|15|TRBJ2-5|TRBD1
CASSSGQGEEETQYF
TGTGCCAGCAGCTCGGGACAGGGAGAGGAAGAGACCCAGTACTTC
>NA|TRBV25-1|16|TRBJ2-3|NA
CASSLTGSRWTDTQYF
TGTGCCAGCAGTTTAACAGGGTCAAGATGGACAGATACGCAGTATTTT
>few|TRBV6-5|15|TRBJ1-1|NA
CASSPTGHSNTEAFF
TGTGCCAGCAGTCCAACGGGACACTCGAACACTGAAGCTTTCTTT
>NA|TRBV30|14|TRBJ2-5|TRBD1
CAWSVQGIAETQYF
TGTGCCTGGAGTGTACAGGGGATCGCGGAGACCCAGTACTTC
>NA|TRBV30|13|TRBJ1-1|TRBD1
CAWATGLLAEAFF
TGTGCCTGGGCGACAGGGCTCCTTGCTGAAGCTTTCTTT
>NA|TRBV5-4|14|TRBJ1-2|TRBD1
CASSPPDRDYGYTF
TGTGCCAGCAGCCCCCCCGACAGGGACTATGGCTACACCTTC
>NA|TRBV25-1|14|TRBJ2-7|NA
CASRTLEVTYEQYF
TGTGCCAGCAGGACCCTTGAGGTGACCTACGAGCAGTACTTC
>once|TRBV15|15|TRBJ1-3|NA
CATSRAGQPGNTIYF
TGTGCCACCAGCAGAGCCGGACAGCCTGGAAACACCATATATTTT
>NA|TRBV3-1/TRBV3-2|18|TRBJ1-4|TRBD1
CASSNSLSPGTGNEKLFF
TGTGCCAGCAGCAATTCCCTATCCCCCGGGACAGGAAATGAAAAACTGTTTTTT
>NA|TRBV20-1|11|TRBJ1-1|NA
CSADSDTEAFF
TGCAGCGCAGACAGCGACACTGAAGCTTTCTTT